The 29 T cell receptor beta chains reported below all come from one sample, sequenced in a study of blood T cell repertoires in COVID-19. Only in-frame clones appear in the TCRdb table, and some are missing; sequencing was by immunoSEQ multiplex PCR. The sample has 400,000 to 450,000 clones, approximately 90% seen once. The sequencing input was peripheral blood. Receptors were obtained from a woman in her fifties or sixties with COVID-19, enrolled during active disease.

The V and J genes are TRBV7-9 and TRBJ2-3; unclear D gene. The germline CDR1 and CDR2 sequences are SEHNR and FQNEAQ (reference sequence). Trimming removed 0 bases from V and 5 bases from J, with 6 bases in between. This CDR3 has 13 amino acids. In nucleotides, the CDR3 is TGTGCCAGCAGCTTAGCGGGCAGAGATACGCAGTATTTT. This encodes CASSLAGRDTQYF.

The rearrangement links TRBV28 to TRBJ2-1, with TRBD2 matching over 12 bases. Trimming removed 4 bases from V and 9 bases from J; junction bases left unmatched: 7. Germline CDR1 and CDR2: MDHEN and SYDVKM. The CDR3 is 15 residues long. As DNA, the CDR3 is TGTGCCAGCAGTTCTCTAGCGGGGGGGCCCCCTGAGCAGTTCTTC. This translates into CASSSLAGGPPEQFF.

This clone is a singleton in its sample. The gene calls are TRBV27 and TRBJ1-2, with 8 nucleotides matching TRBD1. This CDR3 contains 13 residues. With 8 bases clipped from V and 5 bases from J, the junction kept 7 bases outside the gene matches. Germline V gene lookup returns CDR1 MNHEY and CDR2 SMNVEV (reference sequence). The CDR3 loop reads CASSPGGRYGYTF. The CDR3 region has the DNA TGTGCCAGCTCCCCAGGGGGCAGGTATGGCTACACCTTC.

The chain combines TRBV18 with TRBJ2-1; 8 bases match TRBD2. The ends lost 0 bases at V and 9 bases at J; junction bases unmatched: 4. This CDR3 has 14 residues. CDR1 and CDR2 (germline): KGHSH, LQKENI. The CDR3 spells CASSPPGLDGEQFF. As DNA, the CDR3 is TGTGCCAGCTCACCACCGGGACTAGACGGTGAGCAGTTCTTC.

V is TRBV9 and J is TRBJ2-7; D is perhaps TRBD1 (6 bases). Germline V gene data show CDR1 as SGDLS and CDR2 as YYNGEE. This CDR3 is built from 13 residues. Trimming shortened V by 4 bases and J by 7 bases, and 15 bases separated the two germline ends. CDR3 amino acids: CASSLQGSDEQYF. The DNA of the CDR3 is TGTGCCAGCAGCCTACAGGGTTCAGATGAGCAGTACTTC.

The genes are TRBV4-1 and TRBJ1-1; the D gene is possibly TRBD1 (6 bases). The germline CDR1 and CDR2 sequences are MGHRA and YSYEKL. The V end lost 4 bases, the J end lost 5 bases, and 11 bases lay between the germline ends. This CDR3 region has 13 residues. CDR3 coding DNA: TGCGCCAGCAGCCCCGGACAGACGACTGAAGCTTTCTTT. It is translated as CASSPGQTTEAFF.

The chain recombines TRBV7-2 with TRBJ2-1, with D perhaps TRBD2 (7 bases). In germline, CDR1 is SGHTA, CDR2 FQGNSA. CDR3 length: 15 amino acids. The V gene lost 2 bases and the J gene lost 7 bases, with 15 bases spanning the gap. The CDR3, as DNA: TGTGCCAGCAGCTTAATAGGGGGGGGGAGGAATGAGCAGTTCTTC. This gives the protein CASSLIGGGRNEQFF.

Details on this clone: At one end, the junction sequence differs from germline, possibly due to a read error. This rearrangement joins TRBV5-4 to TRBJ1-6; D is undetermined. Looked up from germline, CDR1 is SGHNT and CDR2 is YYREEE (reference sequence). The CDR3 loop spans 12 amino acids. The chain's CDR3 is CASSSFNSPLHF. DNA of the CDR3: TGTGCCAGCAGCTCCTTTAATTCACCCCTCCACTTT.

This rearrangement joins TRBV7-8 to TRBJ1-2; a possible D gene is TRBD1 (6 bases). V lost 10 bases to trimming and J lost 8 bases, with 20 bases between them. The germline V gene has CDR1 SGHVS and CDR2 FQNEAQ. CDR3 length equals 13 residues. The CDR3 protein is CATERWGGGGYTF. CDR3 in DNA: TGTGCCACCGAACGGTGGGGGGGCGGAGGCTACACCTTC.

The V gene is TRBV6-5, the J gene TRBJ2-7; 8 nucleotides line up with TRBD2. This CDR3 is 15 amino acids long. In germline, CDR1 is MNHEY, CDR2 SVGAGI. V was clipped by 6 bases and J by 3 bases; unmatched bases: 10. The CDR3 here is CASSRFGGAGYEQYF. Here the CDR3 DNA reads TGTGCCAGCAGCCGGTTCGGGGGGGCTGGCTACGAGCAGTACTTC.

The gene calls are TRBV10-1 and TRBJ1-6; TRBD1 might be the D (6 bases). Germline V CDR1 and CDR2: WNHNN, SYGVQD (reference sequence). The CDR3 sequence is 14 residues long. The V end was cut by 8 bases, the J end by 7 bases, with 15 bases between. CDR3 in DNA: TGCGCCAGCCGTGGACAGAGCCAAAATTCACCCCTCCACTTT. This codes for CASRGQSQNSPLHF.

The genes are TRBV27 and TRBJ2-7; D is unresolved. V lost 2 bases, J lost 1 base, and 6 bases lay in between. Per the germline V gene, CDR1 is MNHEY and CDR2 is SMNVEV (reference sequence). This CDR3 is 13 amino acids long. The CDR3 nucleotides read TGTGCCAGCAGTTTAACAAGATCCTACGAGCAGTACTTC. Protein: CASSLTRSYEQYF.

The chain links TRBV11-2 to TRBJ2-7; D is unclear. The CDR3 sequence is 11 residues long. V lost 2 bases and J 9 bases, leaving 8 bases between the germline ends. The germline V gene has CDR1 SGHAT and CDR2 FQNNGV. The CDR3 coding sequence is TGTGCCAGCAGCTTAATGGCAGGGCAGTACTTC. It specifies CASSLMAGQYF.

The chain combines TRBV3-1 (or the pseudogene TRBV3-2) with TRBJ2-2; D is undetermined. The CDR3 runs 14 residues. Germline V CDR1 and CDR2: LGHDT, YNNKEL (reference sequence). V lost 4 bases and J lost 1, with 7 bases in between. Here the CDR3 DNA reads TGTGCCAGCAGCCTCCTTCGGAACACCGGGGAGCTGTTTTTT. This sequence encodes CASSLLRNTGELFF.

This clone has more than one count but fewer than ten. This rearrangement joins TRBV5-6 to TRBJ1-6, with D maybe TRBD1 (6 bases). This CDR3 has 13 amino acids. V lost 3 bases to trimming and J lost 19 bases, with 20 bases between them. Germline CDR1 and CDR2: SGHDT and YYEEEE. CDR3 protein: CASSWGGQGLQHF. The CDR3 DNA reads as TGTGCCAGCAGCTGGGGGGGCCAGGGCCTCCAGCACTTT. Full variable domain (remainder filled in from reference TRBV5-6 and TRBJ1-6): DAGVTQSPTHLIKTRGQQVTLRCSPKSGHDTVSWYQQALGQGPQFIFQYYEEEERQRGNFPDRFSGHQFPNYSSELNVNALLLGDSALYLCASSWGGQGLQHFGNGTRLTVT.

CDR3 in DNA: TGTGCCAGCAGCCAGGACTATGTGGGGCTCTACGAGCAGTACTTC. Its protein is CASSQDYVGLYEQYF. The chain uses TRBV4-2 and TRBJ2-7; D might be TRBD2 (6 bases). The CDR3 extends over 15 amino acids. V lost 3 bases, J lost 3 bases, and 15 bases lay in between. CDR1 LGHNA and CDR2 YNFKEQ come from the germline V gene.

The V gene is TRBV19, the J gene TRBJ2-2; D is unresolved. Germline V gene sequence: CDR1 LNHDA, CDR2 SQIVND (reference sequence). V dropped 6 bases and J dropped 3 bases, with 14 bases sitting between them. The CDR3 length is 15 residues. The CDR3 here is CASSRTILDTGELFF. CDR3 coding DNA: TGTGCCAGTAGCCGTACTATCCTGGACACCGGGGAGCTGTTTTTT.

V usage is TRBV7-8 and J usage is TRBJ2-1; 10 bases agree with TRBD2. Trimming at V came to 1 base and at J to 0 bases, leaving 9 bases not matched to a gene. Germline CDR1 reads SGHVS; CDR2 reads FQNEAQ. The CDR3 is 19 residues long. The DNA for the CDR3 is TGTGCCAGCAGCTTAGTCGGGCTAGCGGGGGAAGTCTCCTACAATGAGCAGTTCTTC. Translating it yields CASSLVGLAGEVSYNEQFF.

V gene TRBV9 combines with J gene TRBJ2-5; possible D gene TRBD2, 7 bases. CDR1 and CDR2 (germline): SGDLS, YYNGEE. The CDR3 runs to 15 residues. Trimming cost V 4 bases and J 5 bases, with 18 bases left between them. The CDR3, as DNA: TGTGCCAGCAGCCCCCTCGGAGGGGGGGGCGAGACCCAGTACTTC. Encoded protein: CASSPLGGGGETQYF. The variable domain in full, completed from reference TRBV9 and TRBJ2-5, reads DSGVTQTPKHLITATGQRVTLRCSPRSGDLSVYWYQQSLDQGLQFLIQYYNGEERAKGNILERFSAQQFPDLHSELNLSSLELGDSALYFCASSPLGGGGETQYFGPGTRLLVL.

This clone was observed once. As DNA, the CDR3 is TGTGCCTCGACGCCCGGGTTCTCCAACACCGGGGAGCTGTTTTTT. Protein product: CASTPGFSNTGELFF. This chain joins TRBV5-4 and TRBJ2-2; D remains unclear. Germline values: CDR1 SGHNT, CDR2 YYREEE (reference sequence). The CDR3 covers 15 residues. V gave up 10 bases and J gave up 2 bases, with 18 bases separating them.

This clone was seen once. The chain links TRBV5-6 to TRBJ1-2, with a tentative D call TRBD1 (6 bases). There are 14 residues in the CDR3. V gave up 7 bases and J gave up 0 bases, with 13 bases separating them. Germline assignment: CDR1 SGHDT and CDR2 YYEEEE. As DNA, the CDR3 is TGTGCCAGCGGGAGAGGGGGTCCTAACTATGGCTACACCTTC. Translating it yields CASGRGGPNYGYTF.

J is TRBJ1-2 and V is TRBV5-7; D is uncertain. TRBV5-7 is classed as an ORF, of uncertain function. CDR3 length: 13 residues. V shed 3 bases and J shed 3 bases, with 9 bases lying between them. DNA of the CDR3: TGTGCCAGCAGCTCTAAGGGAGACTATGGCTACACCTTC. Translated, it gives CASSSKGDYGYTF.

In its sample, this clone was seen once. The chain is built from TRBV11-3 and TRBJ1-1; 8 bases map to TRBD1. V shed 5 bases, J shed 4 bases, and the junction held 9 bases outside the gene matches. This CDR3 has 15 residues. Germline V gene lookup returns CDR1 SGHNT and CDR2 YENEEA. The CDR3 loop is CASSRRTGPSTEAFF. In DNA form, the CDR3 reads TGTGCCAGCAGCCGCCGGACAGGGCCGAGCACTGAAGCTTTCTTT.

J is TRBJ1-4 and V is TRBV19, with D unresolved. Germline V gene data show CDR1 as LNHDA and CDR2 as SQIVND (reference sequence). The CDR3 totals 17 residues. V was cut by 4 bases and J by 5 bases, with 20 bases left in between. Here the CDR3 reads CASSTLTSVGENEKLFF. CDR3 coding DNA: TGTGCCAGTAGTACCCTCACCAGTGTGGGAGAAAATGAAAAACTGTTTTTT.

V and J are TRBV19 and TRBJ1-2; a possible D gene is TRBD1 (5 bases). This CDR3 spans 17 amino acids. Germline CDR1 and CDR2: LNHDA and SQIVND (reference sequence). V lost 7 bases and J 0 bases, leaving 21 bases between the germline ends. CDR3 nucleotide sequence: TGTGCCAGTACGCCCTATATGGGGGGAGCTGCTAACTATGGCTACACCTTC. This codes for CASTPYMGGAANYGYTF.

This sequence joins TRBV14 and TRBJ2-2; 10 bases line up with TRBD2. This CDR3 is built from 16 residues. CDR1 and CDR2 from the germline V gene are SGHDN and FVKESK. Trimming removed 3 bases from V and 4 bases from J; junction bases left unmatched: 5. The CDR3 sequence is CASSQVAGGATGELFF. The DNA for the CDR3 is TGTGCCAGCAGCCAGGTAGCGGGGGGCGCCACCGGGGAGCTGTTTTTT. Drawing the rest from reference TRBV14 and TRBJ2-2, the complete variable domain is EAGVTQFPSHSVIEKGQTVTLRCDPISGHDNLYWYRRVMGKEIKFLLHFVKESKQDESGMPNNRFLAERTGGTYSTLKVQPAELEDSGVYFCASSQVAGGATGELFFGEGSRLTVL.

A remark on this clone: An end of the junction differs from the germline gene, which may be a read error. This sample also contains other DNA sequences that code for the same CDR3. This chain connects TRBV18 to TRBJ2-7; a possible D gene is TRBD2 (6 bases). CDR1 and CDR2 from the germline V gene are KGHSH and LQKENI. CDR3 length equals 16 residues. This chain's CDR3 is CASSPFNPAEGDEQYF. The CDR3 nucleotides are TGTGCCAGCTCACCGTTTAACCCTGCGGAGGGAGACGAGCAATACTTC.

The rearrangement joins TRBV7-6 to TRBJ1-3; unclear D gene. The CDR3 covers 16 residues. V shed 4 bases and J shed 8 bases, with 21 bases lying between them. Germline assignment: CDR1 SGHVS and CDR2 FNYEAQ. The CDR3 region is CASSSRIAGEGDTIYF. Written as DNA, the CDR3 is TGTGCCAGCAGCTCTCGGATTGCGGGAGAGGGTGACACCATATATTTT.

This clone is a singleton in its sample. The chain links TRBV24-1 to TRBJ1-2; no definite D call. Germline lookup yields CDR1 KGHDR and CDR2 SFDVKD. The length of the CDR3 is 11 residues. Trimming took 3 bases from V and 6 from J, leaving 4 bases between them. The CDR3: CATSDLDGYTF. As DNA, the CDR3 is TGTGCCACCAGTGATCTAGATGGCTACACCTTC.